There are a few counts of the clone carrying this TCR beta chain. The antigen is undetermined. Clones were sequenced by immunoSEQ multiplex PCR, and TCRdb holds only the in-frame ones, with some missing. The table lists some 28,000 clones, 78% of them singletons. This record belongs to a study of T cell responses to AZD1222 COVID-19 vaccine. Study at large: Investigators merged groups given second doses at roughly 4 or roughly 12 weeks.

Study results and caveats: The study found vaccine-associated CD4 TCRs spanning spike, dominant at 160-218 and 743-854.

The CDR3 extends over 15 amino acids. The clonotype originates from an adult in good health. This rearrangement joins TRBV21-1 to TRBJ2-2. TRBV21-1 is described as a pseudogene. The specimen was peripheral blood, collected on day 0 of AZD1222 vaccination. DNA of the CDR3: TGTGCCAGCAGCAAAGTTGTGGCAGCCACCGGGGAGCTGTTTTTT. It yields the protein CASSKVVAATGELFF.